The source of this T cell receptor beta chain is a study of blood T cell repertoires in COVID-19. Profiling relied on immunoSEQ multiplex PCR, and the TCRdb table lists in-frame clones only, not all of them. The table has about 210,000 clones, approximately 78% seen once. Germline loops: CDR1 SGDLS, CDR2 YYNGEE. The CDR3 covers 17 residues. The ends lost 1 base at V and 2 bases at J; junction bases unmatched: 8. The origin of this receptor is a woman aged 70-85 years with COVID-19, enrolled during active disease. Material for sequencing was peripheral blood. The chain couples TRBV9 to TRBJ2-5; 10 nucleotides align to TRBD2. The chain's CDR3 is CASSVSASGSGQETQYF. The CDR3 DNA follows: TGTGCCAGCAGCGTATCAGCTAGCGGGAGTGGGCAAGAGACCCAGTACTTC.